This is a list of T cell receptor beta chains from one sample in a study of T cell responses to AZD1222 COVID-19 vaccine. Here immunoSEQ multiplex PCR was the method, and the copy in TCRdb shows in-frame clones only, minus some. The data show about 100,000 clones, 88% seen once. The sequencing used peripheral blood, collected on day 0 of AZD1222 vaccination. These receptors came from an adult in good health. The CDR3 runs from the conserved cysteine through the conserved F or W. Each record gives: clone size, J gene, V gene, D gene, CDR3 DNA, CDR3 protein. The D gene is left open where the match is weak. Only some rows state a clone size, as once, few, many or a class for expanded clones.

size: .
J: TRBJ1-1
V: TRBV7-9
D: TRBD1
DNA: TGTGCCAGCAGCCCCGGGACAGGGGTTACCGCTGAAGCTTTCTTT
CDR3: CASSPGTGVTAEAFF

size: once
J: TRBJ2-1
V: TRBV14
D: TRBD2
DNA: TGTGCCAGCAGCCAAACAGTCGGGACTAGGCGCAATGAGCAGTTCTTC
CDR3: CASSQTVGTRRNEQFF

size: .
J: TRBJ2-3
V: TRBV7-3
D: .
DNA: TGTGCCAGCAGCTTAACGGGGTGGTTCACAGATACGCAGTATTTT
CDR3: CASSLTGWFTDTQYF

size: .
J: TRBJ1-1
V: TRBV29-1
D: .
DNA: TGCAGCGTTTACAGATCCACTGAAGCTTTCTTT
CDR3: CSVYRSTEAFF

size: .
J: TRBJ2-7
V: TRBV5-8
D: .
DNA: TGTGCCAGCAGCTTGAACGAGCAGTACTTC
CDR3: CASSLNEQYF

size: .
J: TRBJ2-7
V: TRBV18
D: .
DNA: TGTGCCAGCTCACCAGCAACGTACGAGCAGTACTTC
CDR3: CASSPATYEQYF

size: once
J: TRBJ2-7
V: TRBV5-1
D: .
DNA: TGCGCCAGCAGCACGGACACCTCTGACGAGCAGTACTTC
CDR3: CASSTDTSDEQYF

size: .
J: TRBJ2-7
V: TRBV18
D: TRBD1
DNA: TGTGCCAGCTCACCGCCCGCTGGACAGGGTGGCGAGCAGTACTTC
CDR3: CASSPPAGQGGEQYF

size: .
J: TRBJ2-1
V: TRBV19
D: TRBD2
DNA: TGTGCCAGTAGTATCCGACTAGCGGGAGGCGATGAGCAGTTCTTC
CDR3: CASSIRLAGGDEQFF

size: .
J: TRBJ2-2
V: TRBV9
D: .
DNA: TGTGCCAGCAGCGTAGTAACCGGGGAGCTGTTTTTT
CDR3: CASSVVTGELFF

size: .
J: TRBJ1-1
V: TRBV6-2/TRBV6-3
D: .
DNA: TGTGCCAGCAGTTACGAGAGGGGTGAAGCTTTCTTT
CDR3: CASSYERGEAFF

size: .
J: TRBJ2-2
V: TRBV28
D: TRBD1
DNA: TGTGCCACCAGAACCGGGACAGCGAACACCGGGGAGCTGTTTTTT
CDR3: CATRTGTANTGELFF

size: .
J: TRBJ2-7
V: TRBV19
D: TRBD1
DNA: TGTGCCAGTAGTACCGATGGACAGGGATCCTACGAGCAGTACTTC
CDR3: CASSTDGQGSYEQYF

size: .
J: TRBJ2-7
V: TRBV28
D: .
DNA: TGTGCCAGCAGCTGGATGGGGGACGAGCAGTACTTC
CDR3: CASSWMGDEQYF

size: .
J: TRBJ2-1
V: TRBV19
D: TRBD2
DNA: TGTGCCAGTAGTATTGGCCTAGCGGACCCCTTGTTCTTC
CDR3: CASSIGLADPLFF

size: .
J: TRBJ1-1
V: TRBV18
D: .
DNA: TGTGCCAGCTCACCACCGGGGAACACTGAAGCTTTCTTT
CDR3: CASSPPGNTEAFF

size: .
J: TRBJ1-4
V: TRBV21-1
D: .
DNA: TGTGCCAGCAGCAATCCTCCCGGGGGGGACTTCTCTAATGAAAAACTGTTTTTT
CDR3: CASSNPPGGDFSNEKLFF

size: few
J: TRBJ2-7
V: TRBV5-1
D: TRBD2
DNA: TGCGCCAGCAGCTTGAGTAGCGGGGGTAACTCCTACGAGCAGTACTTC
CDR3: CASSLSSGGNSYEQYF

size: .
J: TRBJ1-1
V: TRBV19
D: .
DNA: TGTGCCAGTAGCACAGATGCCGACACTGAAGCTTTCTTT
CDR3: CASSTDADTEAFF

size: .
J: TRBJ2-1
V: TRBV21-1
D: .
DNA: TGTGCTCCTCCCTCCCGGCGGACAGGGGGCTTTAGCGGGAGCGGGGCCTCCTACAATGAGCAGTTCTTC
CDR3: CAPPSRRTGGFSGSGASYNEQFF

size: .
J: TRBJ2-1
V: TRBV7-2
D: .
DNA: TGTGCCAGCAGCTTAACGGCCGGGTTTTCGGCAGCCTACAATGAGCAGTTCTTC
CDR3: CASSLTAGFSAAYNEQFF

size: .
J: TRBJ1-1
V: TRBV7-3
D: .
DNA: TGTGCCAGCAGAGAGACAGTGCGGAACACTGAAGCTTTCTTT
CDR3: CASRETVRNTEAFF

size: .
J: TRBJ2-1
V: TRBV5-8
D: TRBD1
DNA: TGTGCCAGCAGCTTGGGAACGGGACAGGGGCTTAATGAGCAGTTCTTC
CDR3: CASSLGTGQGLNEQFF

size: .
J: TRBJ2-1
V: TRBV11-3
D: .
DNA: TGTGCCAGCAGCTTAGTCACCGGGGGCCCCAATGAGCAGTTCTTC
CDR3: CASSLVTGGPNEQFF

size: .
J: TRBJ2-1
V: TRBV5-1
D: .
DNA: TGCGCCAGCAGCTTAGGAAATGAGCAGTTCTTC
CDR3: CASSLGNEQFF